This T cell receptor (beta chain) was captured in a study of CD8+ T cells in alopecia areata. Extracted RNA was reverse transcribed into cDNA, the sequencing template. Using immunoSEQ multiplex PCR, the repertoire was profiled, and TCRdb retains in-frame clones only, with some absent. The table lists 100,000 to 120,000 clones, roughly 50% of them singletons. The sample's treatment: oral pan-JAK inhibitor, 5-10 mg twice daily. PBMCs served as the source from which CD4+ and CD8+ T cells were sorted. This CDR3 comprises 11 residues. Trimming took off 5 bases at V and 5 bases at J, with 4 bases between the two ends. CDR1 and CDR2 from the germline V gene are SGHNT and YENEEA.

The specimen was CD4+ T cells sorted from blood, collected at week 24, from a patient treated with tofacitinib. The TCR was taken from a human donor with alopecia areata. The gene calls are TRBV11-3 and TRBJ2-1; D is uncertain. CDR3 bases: TGTGCCAGCAGCCCCCACAATGAGCAGTTCTTC. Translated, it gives CASSPHNEQFF. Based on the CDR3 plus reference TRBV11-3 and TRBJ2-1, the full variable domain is EAGVVQSPRYKIIEKKQPVAFWCNPISGHNTLYWYLQNLGQGPELLIRYENEEAVDDSQLPKDRFSAERLKGVDSTLKIQPAELGDSAVYLCASSPHNEQFFGPGTRLTVL.